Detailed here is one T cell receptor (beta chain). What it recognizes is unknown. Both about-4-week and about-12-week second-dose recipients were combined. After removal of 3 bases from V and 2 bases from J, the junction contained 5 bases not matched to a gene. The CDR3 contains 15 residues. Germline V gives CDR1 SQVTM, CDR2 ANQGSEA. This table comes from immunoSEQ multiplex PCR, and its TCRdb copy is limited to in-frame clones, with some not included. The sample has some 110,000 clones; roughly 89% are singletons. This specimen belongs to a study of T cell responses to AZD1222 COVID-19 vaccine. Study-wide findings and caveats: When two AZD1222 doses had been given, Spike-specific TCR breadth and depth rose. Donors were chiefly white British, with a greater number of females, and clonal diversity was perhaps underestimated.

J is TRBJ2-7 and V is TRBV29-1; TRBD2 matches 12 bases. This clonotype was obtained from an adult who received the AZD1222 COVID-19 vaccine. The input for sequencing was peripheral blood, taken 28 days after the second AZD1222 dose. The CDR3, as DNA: TGCAGCGTTGAGCTGACTAGCGGGGGTCCCTACGAGCAGTACTTC. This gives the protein CSVELTSGGPYEQYF.